These T cell receptor beta chains were read from a single sample in a study of CD8 T cells in Susac syndrome. TCRdb itself ran the immunoSEQ multiplex PCR reads through MiXCR, one entry per CDR3 protein. The data show some 110,000 distinct CDR3 sequences, more than 85% seen once. The material sequenced was CD8+ T cells from PBMCs. Source of these receptors: a human donor with multiple sclerosis. Each CDR3 is given with its conserved first and last residue. The D gene is left open where the match is weak. Clone size is not always given. Where it is, it says once, few, many or a class for expanded clones.

J gene,V gene,clone size,D gene,CDR3 DNA,CDR3 protein
TRBJ2-7,TRBV25-1,NA,NA,TGTGCCAGCACCCGGGGCCCCTACGAGCAGTACTTC,CASTRGPYEQYF
TRBJ1-2,TRBV2,NA,NA,TGTGCCAGCAGAAGTACGACAGGAGCTTACTATGGCTACACCTTC,CASRSTTGAYYGYTF
TRBJ2-1,TRBV10-3,NA,NA,TGTGCCATCAGTGAGCCGGGCAGGGTCATAGCCAATGAGCAGTTCTTC,CAISEPGRVIANEQFF
TRBJ2-1,TRBV4-1,once,TRBD1,TGCGCCAGCAGCCAATATGAGGGGGCCTATGAGCAGTTCTTC,CASSQYEGAYEQFF
TRBJ2-6,TRBV9,NA,NA,TGTGCCAGCAGCGCGCCCCGGGACGGAAGCTCTGGGGCCAACGTCCTGACTTTC,CASSAPRDGSSGANVLTF
TRBJ1-2,TRBV27,NA,NA,TGTGCCAGCAGTTTAGAGAGGGGCCGCTATGGCTACACCTTC,CASSLERGRYGYTF
TRBJ2-3,TRBV12-3/TRBV12-4,NA,TRBD2,TGTGCCAGCAGCCGACTAGCGGGGAGCACAGATACGCAGTATTTT,CASSRLAGSTDTQYF
TRBJ1-1,TRBV10-3,NA,TRBD1,TGTGCCATCAGTGAGTCGAGGTCGGGACAGGGGGGCACTGAAGCTTTCTTT,CAISESRSGQGGTEAFF
TRBJ1-6,TRBV5-6,NA,NA,TGTGCCAGCAGCTCCGGTCTCACCCTCCACTTT,CASSSGLTLHF
TRBJ2-2,TRBV18,NA,NA,TGTGCCAGCTCACCACTTGCCGCGTCGAACACCGGGGAGCTGTTTTTT,CASSPLAASNTGELFF
TRBJ2-7,TRBV2,once,NA,TGTGCCAGCAGTGATTCTGGACCTCGCGAGCAGTACTTC,CASSDSGPREQYF
TRBJ2-1,TRBV6-1,NA,TRBD2,TGTGCCAGCAGTGAAGACGCCAGCGGGGGTCGGCGCGAGCAGTTCTTC,CASSEDASGGRREQFF
TRBJ2-3,TRBV12-5,NA,NA,TGTGCTAGTGGTTTGGTTCCCGCGACTGAGACTACGCAGTATTTT,CASGLVPATETTQYF
TRBJ1-4,TRBV15,NA,TRBD1,TGTGCCACCAGCAAAGGGACAGGGTTCGGGTTGGCTGAAAAACTGTTTTTT,CATSKGTGFGLAEKLFF
TRBJ1-1,TRBV9,NA,TRBD1,TGTGCCAGCAGCGTAGCTCGCGACAGGGGGCCGCGGACTGAAGCTTTCTTT,CASSVARDRGPRTEAFF
TRBJ2-2,TRBV12-3/TRBV12-4,NA,TRBD1,TGTGCCAGCAGTTTATTACAGGGGGTGGACACCGGGGAGCTGTTTTTT,CASSLLQGVDTGELFF
TRBJ2-1,TRBV11-2,NA,TRBD1,TGTGCCAGCAGCTTAGGGATACAGGGGGCCAGGGAGCAGTTCTTC,CASSLGIQGAREQFF
TRBJ2-3,TRBV12-3/TRBV12-4,NA,NA,TGTGCCAGCAGTTTGGGTAGGGGGGGCGACACAGATACGCAGTATTTT,CASSLGRGGDTDTQYF
TRBJ2-1,TRBV9,NA,NA,TGTGCCAGCAGCGGAAAGGACAACTACAATGAGCAGTTCTTC,CASSGKDNYNEQFF
TRBJ2-5,TRBV7-9,NA,NA,TGTGCCAGCAGCCTCCTCGGGGAGACCCAGTACTTC,CASSLLGETQYF
TRBJ2-2,TRBV27,NA,NA,NA,CASTRQGFGNGELFF
TRBJ2-7,TRBV6-5,few,TRBD2,TGTGCCAGCAGTTACTCGGGACTACCCTACGAGCAGTACTTC,CASSYSGLPYEQYF